The clone carrying this T cell receptor (beta chain) occurred many times. Its antigen is currently unknown. This sample is part of a study of molecular identifiers for immune sequencing clone quantification. Background on the study: Naive CD8 RNA (roughly 20,000 or 100,000 cells) was divided into five aliquots, with four sequenced. Findings and limits, study-wide: Naive cells had under 1% of molecules in clones above 20 RNA copies, effectors over 98%.

The V gene's germline CDR1 is LGHNA and CDR2 YSLEER. CDR3 length: 13 residues. V lost 4 bases and J 0 bases, leaving 6 bases between the germline ends. A CD8+CD4-CCR7+CD45RA+ phenotype served as the sorting definition for naive CD8 T cells. Listed TCR primers and previously described methods were used for bulk TCR libraries. Each CDR3 protein gets one entry after TCRdb re-called the PCR reads with MiXCR. There are 79,000 or so distinct CDR3 sequences in the sample; around 27% occur only once, and 0.6% to 0.95% lies in the top ten. The sequenced sample consisted of naive CD8+ T cells from blood, with Jurkat cell RNA spiked in. The subset is: FACS-sorted CD8+CD4-CCR7+CD45RA+ naive T cells. The sequence came from a human donor in good health. Some libraries in this study had Jurkat cell RNA spiked in. The chain joins TRBV4-3 to TRBJ1-1, with D unresolved. The CDR3: CASSPRVNTEAFF. CDR3 DNA sequence: TGCGCCAGCAGCCCGCGAGTGAACACTGAAGCTTTCTTT.